The sequence of this T cell receptor (beta chain) was determined in a study of blood T cell repertoires in COVID-19 (TCRdb year 2020). Some background on the complete study: The collaborator samples originated in the United States, Italy and Spain and spanned the acute and convalescent phases of COVID-19. Where available, HLA class I and class II types were obtained from metadata supplied by the sample provider rather than from assay-based typing. The material from the prospective study consisted of cDNA or gDNA derived from T cells, B-cell-depleted T cells, or PBMCs. The sample metadata nearly always contained a de-identified subject ID, COVID-19 status, age in years and sex. The repertoires were made available in a free public database intended to serve as a resource for research on the immune response to SARS-CoV-2. Samples came from the ongoing ImmuneRACE study (first 160 participants) plus 1,254 subjects from 6 global collaborators. Deeply sampled blood TCRbeta repertoires from subjects exposed to, actively infected with, or recovered from COVID-19 were included in the dataset. Beyond this particular receptor, the publication reports: How much clinical and demographic metadata was included differed by source and by participant, and the metadata was provided uncurated.

Including the terminal cysteine and phenylalanine, the CDR3 comprises 17 residues. Left in the record is the CDR3 DNA by itself, 51 bases read in frame from the first base. CDR1 KGHSH and CDR2 LQKENI are derived from the germline V gene. Relative to germline, V is 2 bases shorter and J is 0 bases shorter, with 13 bases between their ends. Collaborating institutions collected whole blood in K2EDTA tubes following their own protocols. For TCRbeta analysis, collaborators shipped samples in one of three forms: frozen whole blood, isolated PBMCs, or DNA extracted from either of those sample types. The immunoSEQ Assay, a bias-controlled multiplex PCR, was used to amplify TCRbeta CDR3 regions from genomic DNA. The authors processed their data as follows. Nucleated cell counts per sample were estimated from amplification of reference gene primers within the assay. To quantify the absolute abundance of each unique TCRbeta CDR3 rearrangement, sequence reads were collapsed and filtered. For each sample, productive Simpson clonality was calculated as the square root of Simpson's diversity index across productive rearrangements. Not all clones reach the TCRdb copy of this immuneACCESS table, which keeps in-frame sequences only. Checked studies attribute under half of the gap to unresolved V genes and leave the rest unexplained. Clone size and V and J calls were adopted from that table, with D and trimming inferred from the DNA. The sample has 310,000 or so clones on record, around 86% of them singletons. The ten largest clonotypes hold over 1% of the sample.

As concerns this clone: Its antigen has not been determined. Base qualities are not at hand, and no much larger clone is one base apart.

The TCR was taken from a man between 65 and 85 years old with acute or convalescent COVID-19. The sample consisted of peripheral blood. The receptor chain draws on TRBV18 and TRBJ2-2, with no confident D gene call. The base sequence is TGTGCCAGCTCACCAAATAGCCTGACCGCGAACACCGGGGAGCTGTTTTTT. Its protein product is CASSPNSLTANTGELFF.